This T cell receptor (beta chain) appears in the sequencing data of a study of patients and donors after allogeneic stem cell transplantation (TCRdb year 2020). On this clonotype itself: Its antigen has not been determined. The record has no base qualities; no much larger clone is one base away.

Library prep was done by RT-PCR. The reads were generated on a NextSeq 550. Using fastp at Q25 and MiXCR, TCRdb reprocessed the public reads and kept productive beta chains. Rows with a matching CDR3 protein are joined into one entry that keeps the most common DNA and genes. The sample profile shows almost 90,000 distinct CDR3 sequences; approximately 5% of them were found once. The top ten clonotypes cover about 3% of the sample. Including the terminal cysteine and phenylalanine, the CDR3 comprises 15 residues. Of the read, only the CDR3 DNA is kept; its 45 bases are in frame from base 1. CDR1 SGHNT and CDR2 YYREEE were looked up in the germline V gene (reference sequence). At the junction V is shortened by 4 bases and J by 2 bases; bases outside the gene matches: 8.

The receptor was derived from a human donor who was either an allogeneic HSCT recipient or a stem cell or donor lymphocyte infusion donor (not recorded which). It is not recorded whose cells these are; they may come from a transplant donor. The sample taken for sequencing was blood, either unsorted or a sorted T cell fraction (not recorded which). The sequence links TRBV5-4 to TRBJ1-2; TRBD1 lines up with 7 middle nucleotides. This receptor has the CDR3 CASSRGQTTNYGYTF. The bases are TGTGCCAGCAGCCGGGGACAGACTACCAACTATGGCTACACCTTC.